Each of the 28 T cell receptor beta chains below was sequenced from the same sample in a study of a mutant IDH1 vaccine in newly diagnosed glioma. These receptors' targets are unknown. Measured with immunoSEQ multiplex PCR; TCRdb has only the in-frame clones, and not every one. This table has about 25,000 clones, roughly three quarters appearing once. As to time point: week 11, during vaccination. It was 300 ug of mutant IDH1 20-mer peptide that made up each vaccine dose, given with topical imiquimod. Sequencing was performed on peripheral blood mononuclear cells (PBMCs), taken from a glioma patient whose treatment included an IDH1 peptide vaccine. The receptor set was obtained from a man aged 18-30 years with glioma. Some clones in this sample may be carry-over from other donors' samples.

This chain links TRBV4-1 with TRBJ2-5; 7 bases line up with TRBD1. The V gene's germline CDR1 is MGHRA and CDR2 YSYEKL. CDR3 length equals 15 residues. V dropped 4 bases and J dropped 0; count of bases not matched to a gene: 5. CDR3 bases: TGCGCCAGCAGCCTCCGGGACAGCAACCAAGAGACCCAGTACTTC. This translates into CASSLRDSNQETQYF.

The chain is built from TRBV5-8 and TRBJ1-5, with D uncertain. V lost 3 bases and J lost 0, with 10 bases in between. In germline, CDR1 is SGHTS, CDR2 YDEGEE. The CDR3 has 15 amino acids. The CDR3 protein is CASSYRGYSNQPQHF. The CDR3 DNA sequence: TGTGCCAGCAGCTATCGTGGGTATAGCAATCAGCCCCAGCATTTT.

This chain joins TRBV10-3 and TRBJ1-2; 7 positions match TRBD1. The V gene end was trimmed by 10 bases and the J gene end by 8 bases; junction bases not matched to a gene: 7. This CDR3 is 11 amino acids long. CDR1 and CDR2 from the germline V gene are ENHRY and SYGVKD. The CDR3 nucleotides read TGTGCCACGACACAGGGGACGGGCTACACCTTC. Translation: CATTQGTGYTF.

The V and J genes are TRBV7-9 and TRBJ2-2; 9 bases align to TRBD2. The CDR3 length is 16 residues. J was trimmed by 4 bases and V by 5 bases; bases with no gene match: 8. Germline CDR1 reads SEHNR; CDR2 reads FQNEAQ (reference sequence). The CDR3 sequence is CASSAPSGVGTGELFF. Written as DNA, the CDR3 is TGTGCCAGCAGCGCTCCTAGCGGGGTGGGCACCGGGGAGCTGTTTTTT.

The CDR3 coding sequence is TGTGCCAGCAGCCCAAGACTGACAGGGGACCTCTGGCAGCAGTACTTC. Its translation: CASSPRLTGDLWQQYF. The chain combines TRBV7-8 with TRBJ2-7; 8 nucleotides line up with TRBD1. CDR3 length equals 16 residues. V lost 5 bases and J lost 8; bases outside the gene matches: 17. From germline, CDR1 is SGHVS and CDR2 FQNEAQ.

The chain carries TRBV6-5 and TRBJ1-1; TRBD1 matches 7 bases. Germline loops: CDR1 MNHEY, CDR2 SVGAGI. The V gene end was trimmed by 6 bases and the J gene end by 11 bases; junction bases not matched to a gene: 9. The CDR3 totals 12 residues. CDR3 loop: CASSYARGVAFF. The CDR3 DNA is TGTGCCAGCAGCTACGCCAGGGGGGTCGCTTTCTTT.

The CDR3 is CSAAPNVGTYEQYF. The DNA for the CDR3 is TGCAGCGCCGCCCCGAACGTGGGCACCTACGAGCAGTACTTC. This chain joins TRBV29-1 and TRBJ2-7; D ambiguous. The CDR3 sequence is 14 residues long. Trimming cost V 7 bases and J 2 bases, with 18 bases left between them. Germline V gene lookup returns CDR1 SQVTM and CDR2 ANQGSEA.

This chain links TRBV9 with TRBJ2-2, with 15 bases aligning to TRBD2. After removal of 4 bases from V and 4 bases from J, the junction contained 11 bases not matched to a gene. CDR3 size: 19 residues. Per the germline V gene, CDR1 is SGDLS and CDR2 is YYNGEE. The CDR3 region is CASSPSGTSGRRGTGELFF. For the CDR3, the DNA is TGTGCCAGCAGCCCGAGCGGGACTAGCGGGAGGAGGGGCACCGGGGAGCTGTTTTTT.

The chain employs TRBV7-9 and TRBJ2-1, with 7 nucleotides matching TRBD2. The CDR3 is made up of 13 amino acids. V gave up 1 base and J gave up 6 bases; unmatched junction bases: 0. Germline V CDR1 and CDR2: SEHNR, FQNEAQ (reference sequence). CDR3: CASSLGGGNEQFF. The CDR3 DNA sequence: TGTGCCAGCAGCTTAGGGGGGGGCAATGAGCAGTTCTTC.

CDR3 residues: CASAQDAYNYGYTF. The CDR3 nucleotides read TGTGCCAGCGCCCAGGACGCGTATAACTATGGCTACACCTTC. This chain connects TRBV18 to TRBJ1-2; D remains ambiguous. CDR3 length equals 14 residues. V gave up 8 bases and J gave up 1 base, with 14 bases separating them. Germline CDR1 reads KGHSH; CDR2 reads LQKENI.

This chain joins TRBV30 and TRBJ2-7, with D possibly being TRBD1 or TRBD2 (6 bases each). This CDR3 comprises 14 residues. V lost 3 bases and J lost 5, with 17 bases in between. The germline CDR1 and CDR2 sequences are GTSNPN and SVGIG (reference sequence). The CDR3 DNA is TGTGCCTGGAGACCCCGGGGGCGGGGACACGAGCAGTACTTC. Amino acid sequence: CAWRPRGRGHEQYF.

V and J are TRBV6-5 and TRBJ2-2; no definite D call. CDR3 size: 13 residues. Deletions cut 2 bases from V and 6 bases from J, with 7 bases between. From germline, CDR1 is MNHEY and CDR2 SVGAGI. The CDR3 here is CASSYREAGELFF. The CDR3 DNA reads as TGTGCCAGCAGTTACAGGGAAGCCGGGGAGCTGTTTTTT.

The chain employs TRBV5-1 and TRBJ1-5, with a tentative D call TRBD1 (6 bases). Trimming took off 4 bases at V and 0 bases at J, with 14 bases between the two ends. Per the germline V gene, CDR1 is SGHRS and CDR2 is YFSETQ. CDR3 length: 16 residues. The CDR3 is CASSPGGANSNQPQHF. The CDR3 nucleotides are TGCGCCAGCAGCCCGGGGGGCGCGAATAGCAATCAGCCCCAGCATTTT.

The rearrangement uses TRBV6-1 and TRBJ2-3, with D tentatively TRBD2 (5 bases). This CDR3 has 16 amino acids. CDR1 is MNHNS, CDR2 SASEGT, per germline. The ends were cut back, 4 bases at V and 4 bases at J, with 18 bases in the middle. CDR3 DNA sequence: TGTGCCAGCAGTGCCTTGAGGCTAGCTGGGTCAGATACGCAGTATTTT. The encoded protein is CASSALRLAGSDTQYF.

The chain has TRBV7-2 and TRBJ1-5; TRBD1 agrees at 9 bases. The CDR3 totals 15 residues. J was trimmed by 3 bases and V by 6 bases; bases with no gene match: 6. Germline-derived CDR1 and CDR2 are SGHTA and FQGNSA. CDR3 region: CASRARTGDNQPQHF. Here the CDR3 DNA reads TGTGCCAGCAGGGCGAGGACAGGGGACAATCAGCCCCAGCATTTT.

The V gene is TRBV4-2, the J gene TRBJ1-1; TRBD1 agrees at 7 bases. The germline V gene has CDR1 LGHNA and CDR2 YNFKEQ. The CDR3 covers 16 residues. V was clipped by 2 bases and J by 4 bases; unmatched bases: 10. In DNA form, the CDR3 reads TGTGCCAGCAGCCAACACGACGACAGGGCGAGCACTGAAGCTTTCTTT. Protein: CASSQHDDRASTEAFF.

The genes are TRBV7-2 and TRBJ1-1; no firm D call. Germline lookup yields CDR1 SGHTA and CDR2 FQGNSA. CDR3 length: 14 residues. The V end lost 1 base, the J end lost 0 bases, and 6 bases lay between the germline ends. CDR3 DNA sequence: TGTGCCAGCAGCTTAGTAGCTCTGAACACTGAAGCTTTCTTT. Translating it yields CASSLVALNTEAFF.

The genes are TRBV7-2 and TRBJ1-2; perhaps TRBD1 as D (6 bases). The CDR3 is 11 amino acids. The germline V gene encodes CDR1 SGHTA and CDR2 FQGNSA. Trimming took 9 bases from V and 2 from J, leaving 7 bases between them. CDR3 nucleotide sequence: TGTGCCAGTGGACAGAACTATGGCTACACCTTC. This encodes CASGQNYGYTF.

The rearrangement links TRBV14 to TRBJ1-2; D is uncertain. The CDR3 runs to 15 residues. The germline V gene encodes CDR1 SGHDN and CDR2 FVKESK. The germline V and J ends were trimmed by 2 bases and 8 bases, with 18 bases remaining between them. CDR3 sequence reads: CASSQFLDGGEGYTF. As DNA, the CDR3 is TGTGCCAGCAGCCAATTTTTGGACGGAGGCGAGGGCTACACCTTC.

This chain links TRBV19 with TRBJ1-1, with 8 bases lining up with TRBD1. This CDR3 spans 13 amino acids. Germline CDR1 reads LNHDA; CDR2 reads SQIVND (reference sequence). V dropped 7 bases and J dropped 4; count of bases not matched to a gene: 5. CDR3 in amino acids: CASTGGESTEAFF. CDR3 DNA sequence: TGTGCCAGTACAGGGGGCGAGAGCACTGAAGCTTTCTTT.

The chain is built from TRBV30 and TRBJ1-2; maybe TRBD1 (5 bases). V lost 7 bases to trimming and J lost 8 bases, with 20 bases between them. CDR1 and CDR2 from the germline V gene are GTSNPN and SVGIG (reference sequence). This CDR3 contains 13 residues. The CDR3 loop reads CAFARDRPIGYTF. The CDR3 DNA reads TGTGCCTTTGCCCGGGACCGCCCAATAGGCTACACCTTC.

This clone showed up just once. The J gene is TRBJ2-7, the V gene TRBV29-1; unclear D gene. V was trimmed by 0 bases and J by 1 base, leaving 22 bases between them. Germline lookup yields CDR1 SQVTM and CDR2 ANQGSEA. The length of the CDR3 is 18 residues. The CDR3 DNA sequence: TGCAGCGTTGAAGATCCGACACCGGGCGGTGTTACGTCCTACGAGCAGTACTTC. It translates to CSVEDPTPGGVTSYEQYF.

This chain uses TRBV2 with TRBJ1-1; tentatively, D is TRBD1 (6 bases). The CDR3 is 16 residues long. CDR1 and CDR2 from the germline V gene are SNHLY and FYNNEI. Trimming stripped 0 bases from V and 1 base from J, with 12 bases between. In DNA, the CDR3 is TGTGCCAGCAGTGAAGCCGCTTGGACAGCGAACACTGAAGCTTTCTTT. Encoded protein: CASSEAAWTANTEAFF.

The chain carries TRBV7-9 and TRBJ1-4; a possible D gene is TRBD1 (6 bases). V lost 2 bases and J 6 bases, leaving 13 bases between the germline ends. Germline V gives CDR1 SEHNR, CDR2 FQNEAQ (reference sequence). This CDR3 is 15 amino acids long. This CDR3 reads CASSLTGGLDEKLFF. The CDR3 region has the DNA TGTGCCAGCAGCTTAACCGGGGGGCTGGATGAAAAACTGTTTTTT.

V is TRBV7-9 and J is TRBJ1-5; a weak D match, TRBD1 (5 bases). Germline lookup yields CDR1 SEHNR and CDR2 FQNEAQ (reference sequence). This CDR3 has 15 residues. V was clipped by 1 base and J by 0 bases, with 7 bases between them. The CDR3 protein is CASSLGGYSNQPQHF. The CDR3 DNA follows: TGTGCCAGCAGCTTAGGGGGGTATAGCAATCAGCCCCAGCATTTT.

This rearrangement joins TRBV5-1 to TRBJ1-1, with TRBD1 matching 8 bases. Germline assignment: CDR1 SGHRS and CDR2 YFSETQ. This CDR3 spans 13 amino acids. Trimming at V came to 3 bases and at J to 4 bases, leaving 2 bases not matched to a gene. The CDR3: CASSYGTGTEAFF. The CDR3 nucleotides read TGCGCCAGCAGCTACGGGACAGGCACTGAAGCTTTCTTT.

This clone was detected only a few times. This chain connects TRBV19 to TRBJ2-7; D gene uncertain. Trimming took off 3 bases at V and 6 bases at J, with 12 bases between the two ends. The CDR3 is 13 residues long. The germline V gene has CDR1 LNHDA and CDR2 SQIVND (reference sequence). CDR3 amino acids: CASSIKRSLEQYF. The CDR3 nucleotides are TGTGCCAGTAGTATCAAAAGGAGCCTCGAGCAGTACTTC.

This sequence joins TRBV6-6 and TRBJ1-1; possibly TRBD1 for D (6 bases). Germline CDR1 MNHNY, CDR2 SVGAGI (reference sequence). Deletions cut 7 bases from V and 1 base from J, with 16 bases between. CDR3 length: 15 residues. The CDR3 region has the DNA TGTGCCAGCACTCCGGGGGCCCCCGAGAACACTGAAGCTTTCTTT. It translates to CASTPGAPENTEAFF.